This T cell receptor beta chain was captured in a study of blood T cell repertoires in COVID-19. Produced via immunoSEQ multiplex PCR; TCRdb's table is partial and in-frame only. The table includes about 220,000 clones, about 80% detected once. The V and J ends lost 2 bases and 5 bases, in that order; junction bases with no gene match: 4. Germline lookup yields CDR1 SNHLY and CDR2 FYNNEI. This CDR3 is built from 14 residues. This chain links TRBV2 with TRBJ2-7; 9 nucleotides line up with TRBD1. Specimen: peripheral blood. The sequence was collected from a woman in her 30s who had recovered from COVID-19. CDR3 in DNA: TGTGCCAGCAGTGAAACGGGACAGGGCAACGAGCAGTACTTC. This gives the protein CASSETGQGNEQYF.